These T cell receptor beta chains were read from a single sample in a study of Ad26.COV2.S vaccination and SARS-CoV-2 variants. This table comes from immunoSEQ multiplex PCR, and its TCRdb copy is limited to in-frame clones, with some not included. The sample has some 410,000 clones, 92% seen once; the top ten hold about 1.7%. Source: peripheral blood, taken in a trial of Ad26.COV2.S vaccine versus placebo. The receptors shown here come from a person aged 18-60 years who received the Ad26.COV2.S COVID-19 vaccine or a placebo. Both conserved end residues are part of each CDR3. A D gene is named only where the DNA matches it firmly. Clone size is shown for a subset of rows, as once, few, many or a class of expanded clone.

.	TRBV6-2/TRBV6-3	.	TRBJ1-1	CASSYSNEAFF	TGTGCCAGCAGTTACTCAAATGAAGCTTTCTTT
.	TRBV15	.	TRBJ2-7	CATSRDLNSDWEQYF	TGTGCCACCAGCAGAGATCTGAACAGTGACTGGGAGCAGTACTTC
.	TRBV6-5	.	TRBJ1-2	CASSYSRQAYYGYTF	TGTGCCAGCAGTTACTCGAGGCAAGCTTACTATGGCTACACCTTC
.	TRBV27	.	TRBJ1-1	CASSSHRGGTEAFF	TGTGCCAGCAGTTCGCACCGGGGGGGGACTGAAGCTTTCTTT
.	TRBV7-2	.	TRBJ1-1	CASTYRDTEAFF	TGTGCCAGCACCTACAGGGACACTGAAGCTTTCTTT
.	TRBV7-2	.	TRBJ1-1	CASSLDSMNTEAFF	TGTGCCAGCAGCTTGGACTCTATGAACACTGAAGCTTTCTTT
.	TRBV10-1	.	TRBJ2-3	CASSFGPADTQYF	TGCGCCAGCAGTTTCGGTCCGGCAGATACGCAGTATTTT
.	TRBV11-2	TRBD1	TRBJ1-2	CASSSGGGYGYTF	TGTGCCAGCAGCTCAGGGGGCGGCTATGGCTACACCTTC
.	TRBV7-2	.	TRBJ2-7	CASSHGRPAGYEQYF	TGTGCCAGCAGCCATGGAAGACCGGCGGGCTACGAGCAGTACTTC
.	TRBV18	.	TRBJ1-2	CASSPAGSNYGYTF	TGTGCCAGCTCACCAGCGGGGTCGAACTATGGCTACACCTTC
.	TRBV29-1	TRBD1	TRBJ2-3	CSVPHHLRGQGDTQYF	TGCAGCGTTCCCCACCACTTGAGGGGGCAGGGGGATACGCAGTATTTT
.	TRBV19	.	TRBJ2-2	CASSIGSTVTGELFF	TGTGCCAGTAGTATAGGTTCGACAGTCACCGGGGAGCTGTTTTTT
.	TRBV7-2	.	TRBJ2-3	CASSLVWIVADTQYF	TGTGCCAGCAGCCTCGTGTGGATCGTTGCAGATACGCAGTATTTT
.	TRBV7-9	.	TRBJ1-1	CASSPQTGRVDTEAFF	TGTGCCAGCAGCCCCCAAACCGGCAGGGTCGACACTGAAGCTTTCTTT
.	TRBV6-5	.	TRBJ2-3	CASSYASWGADTQYF	TGTGCCAGCAGTTATGCGTCCTGGGGGGCAGATACGCAGTATTTT
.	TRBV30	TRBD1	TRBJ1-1	CAWRPQGGEAFF	TGTGCCTGGAGACCACAGGGGGGTGAAGCTTTCTTT
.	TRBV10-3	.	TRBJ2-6	CAISESGGSGANVLTF	TGTGCCATCAGTGAGTCAGGGGGGTCAGGGGCCAACGTCCTGACTTTC
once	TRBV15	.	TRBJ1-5	CATSRGRGGRGNQPQHF	TGTGCCACCAGCAGGGGCCGGGGGGGAAGAGGCAATCAGCCCCAGCATTTT
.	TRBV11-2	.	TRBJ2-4	CASSHSGIDIQYF	TGTGCCAGCAGCCACTCCGGGATTGACATTCAGTACTTC
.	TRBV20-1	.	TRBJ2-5	CSARRQETQYF	TGCAGTGCTAGAAGGCAAGAGACCCAGTACTTC
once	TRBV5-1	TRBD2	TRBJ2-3	CASSLVAGGLSTDTQYF	TGCGCCAGCAGCTTGGTGGCGGGGGGCCTTAGCACAGATACGCAGTATTTT
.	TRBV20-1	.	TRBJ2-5	CSASVPGVSQETQYF	TGCAGTGCTAGTGTTCCGGGGGTGTCCCAAGAGACCCAGTACTTC
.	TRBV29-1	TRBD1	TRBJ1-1	CSVEGQGARTEAFF	TGCAGCGTTGAAGGACAGGGGGCGAGGACTGAAGCTTTCTTT
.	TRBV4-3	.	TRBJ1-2	CASSQDYKNYGYTF	TGCGCCAGCAGCCAAGATTACAAGAATTATGGCTACACCTTC
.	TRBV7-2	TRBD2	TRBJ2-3	CASSLGVAGSPDTQYF	TGTGCCAGCAGCTTAGGGGTAGCGGGAAGTCCAGATACGCAGTATTTT
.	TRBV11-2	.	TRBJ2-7	CASSLVAGKGTNSYEQYF	TGTGCCAGCAGCTTAGTCGCGGGGAAGGGGACAAACTCCTACGAGCAGTACTTC